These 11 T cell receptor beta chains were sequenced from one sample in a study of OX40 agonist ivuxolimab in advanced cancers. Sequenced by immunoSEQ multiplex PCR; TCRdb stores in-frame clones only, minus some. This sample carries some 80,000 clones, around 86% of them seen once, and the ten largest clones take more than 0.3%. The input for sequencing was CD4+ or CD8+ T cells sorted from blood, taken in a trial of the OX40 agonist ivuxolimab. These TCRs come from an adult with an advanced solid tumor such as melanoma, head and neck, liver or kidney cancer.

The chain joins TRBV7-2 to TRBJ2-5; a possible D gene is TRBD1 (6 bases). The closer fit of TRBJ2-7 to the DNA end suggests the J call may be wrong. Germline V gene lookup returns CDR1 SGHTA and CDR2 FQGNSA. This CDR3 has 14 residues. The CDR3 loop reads CASSSRDTPYEQYF. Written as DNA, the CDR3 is TGTGCCAGCAGCTCCCGGGACACCCCTTACGAGCAGTACTTC.

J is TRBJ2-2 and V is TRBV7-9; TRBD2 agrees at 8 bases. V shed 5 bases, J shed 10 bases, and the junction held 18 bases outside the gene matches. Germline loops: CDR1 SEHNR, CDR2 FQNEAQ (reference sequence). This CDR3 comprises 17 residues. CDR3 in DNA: TGTGCCAGCAGCCGAACCCTTAGCGGGGTGTCTTGGGAGGAGCTGTTTTTT. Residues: CASSRTLSGVSWEELFF.

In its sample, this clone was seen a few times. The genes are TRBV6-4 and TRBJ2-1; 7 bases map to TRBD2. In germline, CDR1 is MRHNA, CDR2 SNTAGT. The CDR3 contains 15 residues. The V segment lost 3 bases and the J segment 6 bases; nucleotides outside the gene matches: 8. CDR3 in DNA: TGTGCCAGCAGTGAACGTGGACTAGGGAGCAATGAGCAGTTCTTC. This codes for CASSERGLGSNEQFF.

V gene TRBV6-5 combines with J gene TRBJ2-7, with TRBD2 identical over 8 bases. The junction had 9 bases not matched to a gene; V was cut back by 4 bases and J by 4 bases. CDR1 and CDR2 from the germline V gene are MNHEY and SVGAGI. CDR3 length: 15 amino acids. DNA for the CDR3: TGTGCCAGCAGTTCGGGCGGGAGGCCAGATTACGAGCAGTACTTC. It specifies CASSSGGRPDYEQYF.

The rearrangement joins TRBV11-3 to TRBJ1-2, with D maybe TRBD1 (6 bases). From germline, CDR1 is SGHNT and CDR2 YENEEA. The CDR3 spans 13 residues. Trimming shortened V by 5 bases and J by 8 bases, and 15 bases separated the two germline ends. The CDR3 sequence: CASSHSWGGGYTF. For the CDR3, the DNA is TGTGCCAGCAGCCACAGTTGGGGGGGCGGCTACACCTTC.

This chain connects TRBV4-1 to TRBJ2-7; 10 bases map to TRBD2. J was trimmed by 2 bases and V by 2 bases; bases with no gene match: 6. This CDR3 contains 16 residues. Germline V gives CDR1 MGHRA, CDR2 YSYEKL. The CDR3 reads CASSQSGLAGAYEQYF. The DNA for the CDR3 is TGCGCCAGCAGCCAATCAGGGCTAGCGGGAGCCTACGAGCAGTACTTC.

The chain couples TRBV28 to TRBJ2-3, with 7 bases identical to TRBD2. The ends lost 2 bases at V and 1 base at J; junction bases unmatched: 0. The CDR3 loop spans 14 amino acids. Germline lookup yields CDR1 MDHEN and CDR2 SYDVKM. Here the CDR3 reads CASSLAGGTDTQYF. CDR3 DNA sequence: TGTGCCAGCAGTTTAGCGGGGGGCACAGATACGCAGTATTTT.

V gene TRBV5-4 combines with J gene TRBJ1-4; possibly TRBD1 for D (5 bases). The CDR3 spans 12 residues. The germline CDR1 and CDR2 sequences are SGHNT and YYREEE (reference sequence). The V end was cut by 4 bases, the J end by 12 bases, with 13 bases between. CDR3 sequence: CASSNVGGELFF. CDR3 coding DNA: TGTGCCAGCAGCAATGTGGGGGGGGAACTGTTTTTT.

CDR3 in DNA: TGTGCCAGCAGATTGACAGGGGCGGTTGGCTACACCTTC. This encodes CASRLTGAVGYTF. V usage is TRBV6-5 and J usage is TRBJ1-2; 8 nucleotides line up with TRBD1. The CDR3 runs 13 residues. J gave up 7 bases and V 6 bases, and 7 bases lay outside the gene matches. CDR1 is MNHEY and CDR2 is SVGAGI in the germline V gene.

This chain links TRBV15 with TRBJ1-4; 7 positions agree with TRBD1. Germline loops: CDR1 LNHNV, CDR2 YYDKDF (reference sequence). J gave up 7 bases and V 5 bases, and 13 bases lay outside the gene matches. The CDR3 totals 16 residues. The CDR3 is CATSPKIAGGREKLFF. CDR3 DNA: TGTGCCACCAGCCCTAAAATCGCAGGGGGGCGTGAAAAACTGTTTTTT.

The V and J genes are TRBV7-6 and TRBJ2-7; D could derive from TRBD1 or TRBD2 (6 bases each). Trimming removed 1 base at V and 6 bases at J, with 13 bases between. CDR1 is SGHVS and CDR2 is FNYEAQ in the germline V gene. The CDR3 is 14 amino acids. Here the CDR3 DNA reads TGTGCCAGCAGCTTAGATGGCAGGGGAGGCGAGCAGTACTTC. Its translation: CASSLDGRGGEQYF.